This T cell receptor beta chain was identified in a study of blood T cells in healthy people across ages. A second about 7 to 11 cycle PCR used barcoded and J-beta primers. TCRdb redid the calling of the 5' RACE reads with MiXCR, one entry per CDR3 protein. The sample yields some 1.8 million distinct CDR3 sequences, 39% seen once. CDR1 is SQVTM, CDR2 ANQGSEA, per germline. V lost 2 bases and J lost 4; bases outside the gene matches: 9. This CDR3 has 16 residues. The TCR originated in a human donor in good health. The gene calls are TRBV29-1 and TRBJ2-1, with 9 bases lining up with TRBD1. What was sequenced was blood. The CDR3 region has the DNA TGCAGCGTTGAACCGAACCCCGGGACAGGGTACAATGAGCAGTTCTTC. Protein sequence: CSVEPNPGTGYNEQFF.